The 13 T cell receptor beta chains listed next were all sequenced from one sample in a study of cytomegalovirus exposure and HLA in healthy donors. A multiplex PCR was run with 60 Vbeta primers and 13 Jbeta primers. Profiled with immunoSEQ multiplex PCR; TCRdb holds only in-frame clones, not every one. The sample has approximately 47,000 clones. The sample was PBMCs. All receptors come from a male donor in good health and CMV-seronegative.

J is TRBJ2-7 and V is TRBV7-2, with D possibly TRBD1 on 7 matching bases. The CDR3 is made up of 13 amino acids. The V gene's germline CDR1 is SGHTA and CDR2 FQGNSA. V was clipped by 6 bases and J by 4 bases, with 13 bases between them. DNA for the CDR3: TGTGCCAGCAGGCCGACAGGGAGGTACGAGCAGTACTTC. This translates into CASRPTGRYEQYF. Full variable domain (outside the CDR3, taken from reference TRBV7-2 and TRBJ2-7): GAGVSQSPSNKVTEKGKDVELRCDPISGHTALYWYRQSLGQGLEFLIYFQGNSAPDKSGLPSDRFSAERTGGSVSTLTIQRTQQEDSAVYLCASRPTGRYEQYFGPGTRLTVT.

The chain couples TRBV5-4 to TRBJ2-3; 10 bases are a match to TRBD2. Trimming removed 2 bases from V and 4 bases from J; junction bases left unmatched: 4. The CDR3 has 15 amino acids. CDR1 is SGHNT, CDR2 YYREEE, per germline (reference sequence). CDR3 coding DNA: TGTGCCAGCAGCTTTGGGAGCGGGGGGGCAGATACGCAGTATTTT. Its protein is CASSFGSGGADTQYF.

The V gene is TRBV18, the J gene TRBJ1-4; 8 positions match TRBD1. Germline V CDR1 and CDR2: KGHSH, LQKENI. Unmatched junction bases numbered 8, after V lost 3 bases and J lost 8 bases. The CDR3 runs 15 residues. The CDR3 coding sequence is TGTGCCAGCTCACCCGACAGGGGTGAGGAAGAAAAACTGTTTTTT. Translating gives CASSPDRGEEEKLFF.

The V gene is TRBV29-1, the J gene TRBJ1-1; 9 bases are shared with TRBD1. Trimming removed 5 bases from V and 4 bases from J; junction bases left unmatched: 5. The CDR3 runs 13 residues. Germline-derived CDR1 and CDR2 are SQVTM and ANQGSEA. The CDR3 region is CSVTTGGGTEAFF. CDR3 nucleotides: TGCAGCGTTACAACAGGGGGCGGCACTGAAGCTTTCTTT.

The chain has TRBV4-1 and TRBJ2-5, with TRBD2 matching over 9 bases. The J call may be incorrect, as the DNA end agrees better with TRBJ2-7. Per germline, CDR1 MGHRA and CDR2 YSYEKL. The CDR3 consists of 15 residues. Written as DNA, the CDR3 is TGCGCCAGCAGCCAACCGCTAGCGGGGCGCTACGAGCAGTACTTC. It is translated as CASSQPLAGRYEQYF.

This sequence joins TRBV5-6 and TRBJ1-5; TRBD1 is a possible D gene (6 bases). CDR1 SGHDT and CDR2 YYEEEE come from the germline V gene. CDR3 length: 15 amino acids. The V end was cut by 1 base, the J end by 4 bases, with 12 bases between. The CDR3 DNA is TGTGCCAGCAGCTTGTGGCAGGGGCGAAATCAGCCCCAGCATTTT. It yields the protein CASSLWQGRNQPQHF.

J is TRBJ2-7 and V is TRBV7-9; the D gene is possibly TRBD1 (6 bases). Germline V gene sequence: CDR1 SEHNR, CDR2 FQNEAQ (reference sequence). Trimming removed 0 bases at V and 6 bases at J, with 9 bases between. CDR3 length: 13 amino acids. The CDR3 is CASSLAGTPEQYF. CDR3 nucleotide sequence: TGTGCCAGCAGCTTAGCTGGGACACCCGAGCAGTACTTC.

The V and J genes are TRBV4-3 and TRBJ2-2; 9 bases agree with TRBD1. Trimming took 0 bases from V and 1 from J; bases not matched to a gene: 3. Germline V gene data show CDR1 as LGHNA and CDR2 as YSLEER. The CDR3 totals 17 residues. CDR3: CASSQDYRGRNTGELFF. As DNA, the CDR3 is TGCGCCAGCAGCCAAGACTACAGGGGGCGGAACACCGGGGAGCTGTTTTTT.

The chain links TRBV18 to TRBJ1-1; the D gene is possibly TRBD1 (6 bases). This CDR3 has 14 residues. V was trimmed by 3 bases and J by 0 bases, leaving 8 bases between them. Germline V gene lookup returns CDR1 KGHSH and CDR2 LQKENI. The CDR3 here is CASSPDSMNTEAFF. CDR3 nucleotide sequence: TGTGCCAGCTCACCGGACAGTATGAACACTGAAGCTTTCTTT.

This chain uses TRBV19 with TRBJ1-6; D is unclear. The CDR3 sequence is 14 residues long. CDR1 is LNHDA, CDR2 SQIVND, per germline (reference sequence). V lost 2 bases and J 10 bases, leaving 12 bases between the germline ends. Here the CDR3 reads CASSIFMGDSPLHF. CDR3 DNA sequence: TGTGCCAGTAGTATATTCATGGGAGACTCACCCCTCCACTTT.

The rearrangement joins TRBV6-4 to TRBJ2-1; D possibly corresponds to TRBD2 (6 bases). The germline V and J ends were trimmed by 3 bases and 0 bases, with 12 bases remaining between them. Germline assignment: CDR1 MRHNA and CDR2 SNTAGT. The CDR3 loop spans 16 amino acids. The CDR3 bases are TGTGCCAGCAGTGATTCCGGGGGTAGCTCCTACAATGAGCAGTTCTTC. Amino acid sequence: CASSDSGGSSYNEQFF.

This chain links TRBV30 with TRBJ2-5; maybe TRBD1 (6 bases). Per germline, CDR1 GTSNPN and CDR2 SVGIG (reference sequence). Between the trimmed V and J ends, which lost 2 bases and 5 bases, there was a span of 9 bases. The CDR3 has 12 amino acids. The CDR3 DNA is TGTGCCTGGAGTACAGGGTCGGAGACCCAGTACTTC. This sequence encodes CAWSTGSETQYF. The full variable domain, rest sourced from reference TRBV30 and TRBJ2-5, is SQTIHQWPATLVQPVGSPLSLECTVEGTSNPNLYWYRQAAGRGLQLLFYSVGIGQISSEVPQNLSASRPQDRQFILSSKKLLLSDSGFYLCAWSTGSETQYFGPGTRLLVL.

The chain carries TRBV4-3 and TRBJ1-2; the D gene is possibly TRBD1 (6 bases). Germline loops: CDR1 LGHNA, CDR2 YSLEER. V lost 0 bases and J lost 8, with 13 bases in between. This CDR3 is built from 14 residues. The CDR3 loop is CASSQDPRGQGYTF. The CDR3 DNA is TGCGCCAGCAGCCAAGATCCCAGGGGCCAGGGCTACACCTTC.